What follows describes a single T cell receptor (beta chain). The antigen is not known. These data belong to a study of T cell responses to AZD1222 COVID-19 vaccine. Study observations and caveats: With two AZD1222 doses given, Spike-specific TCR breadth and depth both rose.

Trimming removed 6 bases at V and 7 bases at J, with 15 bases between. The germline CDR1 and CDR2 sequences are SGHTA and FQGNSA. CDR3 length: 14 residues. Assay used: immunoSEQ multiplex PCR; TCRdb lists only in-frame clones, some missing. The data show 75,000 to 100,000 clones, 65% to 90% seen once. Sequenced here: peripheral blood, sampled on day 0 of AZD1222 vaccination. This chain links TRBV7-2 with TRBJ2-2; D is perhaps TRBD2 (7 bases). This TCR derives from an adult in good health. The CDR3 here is CASRRGGADGELFF. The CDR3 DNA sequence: TGTGCCAGCAGGCGAGGGGGGGCCGACGGGGAGCTGTTTTTT.